This T cell receptor beta chain appears in the sequencing data of a study of blood T cell repertoires in COVID-19. Study-wide background: PBMCs, B-cell-depleted T cells, or T cells provided the cDNA or gDNA that made up the material.

Deletions cut 5 bases from V and 2 bases from J, with 10 bases between. Germline assignment: CDR1 GTSNPN and CDR2 SVGIG (reference sequence). The CDR3 spans 12 residues. Living in 25 or so US areas, the participants were between roughly 18 and 90 years of age. The authors' processing: The assay estimated nucleated cells by amplifying reference gene primers. Profiling relied on immunoSEQ multiplex PCR, and the TCRdb table lists in-frame clones only, not all of them. V, J and clone size are those of that table, while D and trimming were read from the DNA. The repertoire consists of 210,000 or so clones, with 80% occurring once and the leading ten covering about 4.3%.

The rearrangement joins TRBV30 to TRBJ2-7; D is undetermined. Specimen: PBMCs or T cells enriched from blood (not recorded which). This sequence was found in a man in his thirties or forties with acute COVID-19. The CDR3 DNA reads TGTGCCTGGGGCCTGGGCACCTACGAGCAGTACTTC. Residues: CAWGLGTYEQYF.